Presented here are 20 T cell receptor beta chains from one specimen sequenced in a study of shared clonotypes between healthy human individuals. TCRdb's copy holds only in-frame clones and misses some; the assay was immunoSEQ multiplex PCR. The repertoire holds over 950,000 clones, with approximately 80% as singletons. The sequenced sample was memory CD4+ T cells from PBMCs. Regarding subset: CD45RA-negative fraction. The receptors were sampled from a man between 18 and 35 years old in good health. Some clones in this sample may be carry-over from other donors' samples.

Only one count was recorded for this clone. J is TRBJ1-2 and V is TRBV5-1; unclear D gene. The CDR3 is made up of 13 amino acids. The germline V and J ends were trimmed by 4 bases and 4 bases, with 11 bases remaining between them. CDR1 and CDR2 (germline): SGHRS, YFSETQ. In DNA, the CDR3 is TGCGCCAGCAGCCCCTGGGAGAGCTATGGCTACACCTTC. Encoded protein: CASSPWESYGYTF.

The chain links TRBV14 to TRBJ1-3; the D is unclear. Germline CDR1 is SGHDN and CDR2 is FVKESK. The CDR3 runs to 14 residues. Trimming shortened V by 4 bases and J by 2 bases, and 9 bases separated the two germline ends. The CDR3 DNA sequence: TGTGCCAGCAGCCTGAAGATCCCTGGAAACACCATATATTTT. This codes for CASSLKIPGNTIYF.

The V and J genes are TRBV7-9 and TRBJ1-4; D is possibly TRBD1 (6 bases). This CDR3 has 15 residues. Trimming took 5 bases from V and 4 from J, leaving 14 bases between them. Germline assignment: CDR1 SEHNR and CDR2 FQNEAQ (reference sequence). The CDR3 here is CASSVRTEVNEKLFF. In nucleotides, the CDR3 is TGTGCCAGCAGCGTCAGGACAGAAGTTAATGAAAAACTGTTTTTT.

Comments on this clone: Within the sample, other DNA sequences also encode this same CDR3. The CDR3 sequence: CASSRGGSYEQYF. The DNA for the CDR3 is TGTGCCAGCAGCCGTGGGGGGTCCTACGAGCAGTACTTC. V and J are TRBV5-4 and TRBJ2-7; D possibly corresponds to TRBD2 (6 bases). This CDR3 has 13 amino acids. Germline V lookup: CDR1 SGHNT, CDR2 YYREEE (reference sequence). The V and J ends lost 4 bases and 1 base respectively, with 9 bases between them.

CDR3 loop: CASRGQGGSTDTQYF. CDR3 sequence (DNA): TGTGCCAGCAGGGGCCAGGGTGGGAGCACAGATACGCAGTATTTT. The J gene is TRBJ2-3, the V gene TRBV2, with a tentative D call TRBD1 (5 bases). The CDR3 extends over 15 amino acids. Germline V lookup: CDR1 SNHLY, CDR2 FYNNEI. Trimming stripped 6 bases from V and 0 bases from J, with 13 bases between.

V gene TRBV5-6 combines with J gene TRBJ2-1, with 14 bases fitting TRBD2. V lost 2 bases, J lost 9 bases, and 7 bases stayed unmatched. The length of the CDR3 is 16 residues. From germline, CDR1 is SGHDT and CDR2 YYEEEE. CDR3 sequence (DNA): TGTGCCAGCAGCTTCCCGTCGACTAGCGGGAGGGGTGAGCAGTTCTTC. This sequence encodes CASSFPSTSGRGEQFF.

The CDR3 sequence is CASSPEGLAGDREQYF. The CDR3 coding sequence is TGTGCCAGCAGCCCTGAAGGGCTAGCGGGAGATCGGGAGCAGTACTTC. The V gene is TRBV5-5, the J gene TRBJ2-7; 10 bases match TRBD2. Trimming took 4 bases from V and 7 from J; bases not matched to a gene: 14. Germline loops: CDR1 SGHKS, CDR2 YYEKEE (reference sequence). The CDR3 runs 16 residues. The full variable domain, with the rest looked up from reference TRBV5-5 and TRBJ2-7, is DAGVTQSPTHLIKTRGQQVTLRCSPISGHKSVSWYQQVLGQGPQFIFQYYEKEERGRGNFPDRFSARQFPNYSSELNVNALLLGDSALYLCASSPEGLAGDREQYFGPGTRLTVT.

This rearrangement joins TRBV5-1 to TRBJ2-7, with 7 bases fitting TRBD1. Losses at the gene ends were 0 bases for V and 5 bases for J; bases not matched to a gene: 11. The CDR3 is 16 amino acids. CDR1 and CDR2 (germline): SGHRS, YFSETQ. The CDR3 loop is CASSLDGLTTGDEQYF. In DNA form, the CDR3 reads TGCGCCAGCAGCTTGGACGGCCTCACTACAGGGGACGAGCAGTACTTC.

The chain joins TRBV5-4 to TRBJ1-2; D is ambiguous. The germline V gene has CDR1 SGHNT and CDR2 YYREEE (reference sequence). The length of the CDR3 is 15 residues. V was pared by 2 bases and J by 7 bases, with 18 bases between. The CDR3 DNA follows: TGTGCCAGCAGCTTCGAATCCAGGTTGAGTAGTGGCTACACCTTC. It is translated as CASSFESRLSSGYTF.

V usage is TRBV18 and J usage is TRBJ1-2, with 8 bases lining up with TRBD1. The length of the CDR3 is 14 residues. V gave up 3 bases and J gave up 3 bases; unmatched junction bases: 3. CDR1 and CDR2 from the germline V gene are KGHSH and LQKENI. The CDR3 sequence: CASSPRGLDYGYTF. CDR3 DNA: TGTGCCAGCTCACCCAGGGGGCTAGACTATGGCTACACCTTC.

This chain links TRBV9 with TRBJ1-5, with D hard to call. The germline V gene has CDR1 SGDLS and CDR2 YYNGEE. V lost 3 bases and J 5 bases, leaving 15 bases between the germline ends. The CDR3 extends over 15 amino acids. The CDR3 loop reads CASSGGRVADQPQHF. The CDR3 DNA follows: TGTGCCAGCAGCGGGGGAAGGGTGGCGGATCAGCCCCAGCATTTT.

J is TRBJ2-5 and V is TRBV29-1; D possibly matches TRBD1 or TRBD2 (5 bases each). V was shortened by 1 base and J by 3 bases, with 18 bases between the two germline ends. The CDR3 consists of 16 residues. CDR1 is SQVTM, CDR2 ANQGSEA, per germline. The CDR3 nucleotides are TGCAGCGTTGAAGCCACGGGACGGATGGTTAAAGAGACCCAGTACTTC. Translation: CSVEATGRMVKETQYF. Filled out from reference TRBV29-1 and TRBJ2-5, the complete variable domain reads SAVISQKPSRDICQRGTSLTIQCQVDSQVTMMFWYRQQPGQSLTLIATANQGSEATYESGFVIDKFPISRPNLTFSTLTVSNMSPEDSSIYLCSVEATGRMVKETQYFGPGTRLLVL.

This clone has more than one count but fewer than ten. This chain connects TRBV2 to TRBJ1-1; TRBD1 matches at 9 bases. Germline V gene lookup returns CDR1 SNHLY and CDR2 FYNNEI. The CDR3 sequence is 16 residues long. V trimming: 6 bases; J trimming: 0 bases; junction bases outside the gene matches: 8. DNA for the CDR3: TGTGCCAGCAGCAAATTACAGGGGGCTTTGAACACTGAAGCTTTCTTT. Translation: CASSKLQGALNTEAFF.

V gene TRBV5-6 combines with J gene TRBJ2-4; 7 nucleotides match TRBD2. Germline trimming cut 0 bases from V and 8 bases from J; bases unmatched to any gene: 17. The CDR3 sequence is 18 residues long. CDR1 SGHDT and CDR2 YYEEEE come from the germline V gene. DNA of the CDR3: TGTGCCAGCAGCTTGGGCAGTGGCGGGAGTAGTTGGTCGGACATTCAGTACTTC. Translating gives CASSLGSGGSSWSDIQYF.

The V gene is TRBV5-5, the J gene TRBJ2-1, with D possibly being TRBD1 (6 bases). Germline V lookup: CDR1 SGHKS, CDR2 YYEKEE (reference sequence). The CDR3 has 15 residues. V lost 1 base, J lost 8 bases, and 16 bases lay in between. The CDR3, as DNA: TGTGCCAGCAGCTTGTACAGGGTCCATGGGGATGAGCAGTTCTTC. Amino acid sequence: CASSLYRVHGDEQFF.

CDR3 nucleotide sequence: TGTGCCATACAACAAGGACAGTTCAATCAGCCCCAGCATTTT. Translation: CAIQQGQFNQPQHF. The chain couples TRBV28 to TRBJ1-5; the D gene is possibly TRBD1 (6 bases). This CDR3 is 14 amino acids long. The V and J ends lost 10 bases and 3 bases respectively, with 16 bases between them. The germline V gene has CDR1 MDHEN and CDR2 SYDVKM. Drawing the rest from reference TRBV28 and TRBJ1-5, the complete variable domain is DVKVTQSSRYLVKRTGEKVFLECVQDMDHENMFWYRQDPGLGLRLIYFSYDVKMKEKGDIPEGYSVSREKKERFSLILESASTNQTSMYLCAIQQGQFNQPQHFGDGTRLSIL.

This clone was found once. The V and J genes are TRBV18 and TRBJ2-7, with 7 bases matching TRBD2. This CDR3 contains 16 residues. J lost 2 bases, V lost 4 bases, and 11 bases had no gene match. Germline V gene sequence: CDR1 KGHSH, CDR2 LQKENI. The CDR3 is CASSLGWLAETYEQYF. The DNA for the CDR3 is TGTGCCAGCTCACTAGGGTGGCTAGCGGAGACCTACGAGCAGTACTTC.

V is TRBV29-1 and J is TRBJ1-1; D unclear. The V gene's germline CDR1 is SQVTM and CDR2 ANQGSEA. CDR3 size: 12 residues. The V gene lost 4 bases and the J gene lost 4 bases, with 10 bases spanning the gap. The CDR3 loop reads CSVVRGSTEAFF. CDR3 coding DNA: TGCAGCGTTGTCCGCGGGAGCACTGAAGCTTTCTTT.

This chain connects TRBV5-1 to TRBJ2-4; D may be TRBD1 or TRBD2 (5 bases each). CDR1 SGHRS and CDR2 YFSETQ come from the germline V gene. V dropped 0 bases and J dropped 5 bases, with 9 bases sitting between them. The CDR3 is 14 amino acids. CDR3: CASSLDGTQNIQYF. CDR3 sequence (DNA): TGCGCCAGCAGCTTGGATGGGACCCAAAACATTCAGTACTTC.

The J gene is TRBJ1-2, the V gene TRBV10-2; TRBD1 matches 10 bases. Per the germline V gene, CDR1 is WSHSY and CDR2 is SAAADI. The CDR3 totals 14 residues. Trimming removed 5 bases from V and 4 bases from J; junction bases left unmatched: 4. CDR3: CASSTGTGVYGYTF. The CDR3 nucleotides read TGCGCCAGCAGTACCGGGACAGGGGTCTATGGCTACACCTTC.